The clone carrying this TCR beta chain has just a few counts. This record comes from a study of T-cell reconstitution after alpha-beta-depleted transplantation in children. The authors prepared the TCRbeta library with unique molecular identifiers. TCRdb analysed the PCR reads with MiXCR anew, one entry per CDR3 protein. The sample has about 580,000 distinct CDR3 sequences; roughly 23% are singletons. This CDR3 comprises 12 residues. The germline V gene encodes CDR1 SGHAT and CDR2 FQNNGV. Trimming stripped 2 bases from V and 8 bases from J, with 9 bases between. The chain has TRBV11-2 and TRBJ1-1; weak D call: TRBD1 (5 bases). This TCR was recovered from a boy in the first two years of life who had a stem cell transplant for acute myeloid leukemia, so the T cells may come from the graft donor. The sample consisted of PBMCs, mostly from graft donor cells, taken 360 days after TCRalphabeta/CD19-depleted stem cell transplant. CDR3: CASSLWGREAFF. CDR3 DNA: TGTGCCAGCAGCTTATGGGGCAGGGAAGCTTTCTTT. Supplemented by reference TRBV11-2 and TRBJ1-1, the full variable domain reads EAGVAQSPRYKIIEKRQSVAFWCNPISGHATLYWYQQILGQGPKLLIQFQNNGVVDDSQLPKDRFSAERLKGVDSTLKIQPAKLEDSAVYLCASSLWGREAFFGQGTRLTVV.